This T cell receptor beta chain comes out of a study of cytomegalovirus exposure and HLA in healthy donors (dated by TCRdb to about 2017). With respect to the entire study: An earlier analysis of 587 of the donors reported under 300 Gb of sequence data and 117 million unique TCR beta sequences obtained from around 170 million T cells. Donor age, sex, ethnicity and CMV serostatus were compiled alongside the repertoire data. A later genetic analysis used genome-wide SNP genotypes for about 55% of the 666 donors, treating that subset as a discovery cohort. An earlier analysis of several hundred of the donors used high-throughput TCR beta sequencing to judge whether each TCR beta V gene segment behaved as functional or pseudogenic. About 280 gigabases of sequencing data and around 88 million unique TCR sequences made up an early release that covered fewer than 650 HLA-typed donors. The study profiled the T cell repertoires of about 640 subjects by immunosequencing and related them to cytomegalovirus serostatus. High-throughput TCR immunosequencing, statistical association of individual TCRs with disease status, and machine learning were combined to predict cytomegalovirus infection status. Rather than drawing on any new phenotypic data, the later analysis identified candidate immune exposures from TCR beta sequences and the way those sequences occurred across donors. Class I and class II HLA loci were covered by the typing at four-digit resolution. Because of strong linkage in the cohort, five DR-DQ haplotypes were treated as single units for association and clustering. In addition to the first cohort of about 650 subjects, a separate validation cohort of around 110 different subjects was used. Typing coverage varied by locus: roughly 620-640 donors for A, B, C, DRB1 and DQB1; roughly 500 for DQA1; more than 600 for DPA1; around 450 for DPB1. The study aimed to test whether signatures of past pathogen exposure could be identified by cataloging public T cell receptors. Every discovery cohort repertoire had been produced on one sequencing platform. Among the 398 genotyped donors, 75% to 90% belonged to the genetic ancestry cluster associated with self-reported Caucasian donors. To study patterns of TCR occurrence, a later analysis re-analyzed previously published TCR beta repertoires from 500 to 850 donors and added high-resolution HLA genotyping. Across approximately 420 genotyped donors of the cohort, an average of about 240,000 unique TCR beta nucleotide sequences per donor were sequenced, and roughly a sixth of those sequences were non-productive. Overall study outcomes, separate from this receptor: In a later analysis, most CMV-associated TCR beta chains were found to appear HLA-restricted, with HLA associations seemingly driven largely by CMV exposure. Assigning TCR associations to individual alleles was difficult when HLA alleles, especially DR and DQ, strongly co-occurred. The 87-base-pair reads could not distinguish some IMGT-functional V segments, including TRBV6-2 and TRBV6-3, so those segments were excluded. The authors suggested that the approach could potentially be generalized to other disease states and immunological phenotypes. In the study, 150 to 200 TCR beta chains were listed as associated with cytomegalovirus. Because some donors lacked HLA typing at each locus, the association tests relied only on the typed subset. Most TCR sequences were seen in very few donors, while some public TCRs were found in many individuals. In a later analysis, HLA-associated TCR beta chains were found to be more clonally expanded and to have lower generation probabilities than equally common non-associated chains. The cohort was sequenced for TCR beta chains only, and without alpha or paired-chain data the features that could be detected were limited. V-gene and J-gene trimming of TCR beta chains was associated with a missense DCLRE1C variant in a later genetic analysis, and the association was replicated in an independent cohort. The classifier was reported to diagnose cytomegalovirus status with high specificity and sensitivity in both the original and validation cohorts. In a later analysis, TCR association rates were found to vary across HLA loci, with the most associated TCRs seen for DRB1 alleles and the fewest for HLA-C alleles. In a later analysis, several top co-occurrence clusters were reported to appear linked to parvovirus B19, influenza, CMV and Epstein-Barr virus. In an earlier analysis of some 640 of the donors, most TCR beta V segments were observed in productive rearrangements about 87% or about 30% of the time, broadly matching IMGT annotations. A later analysis associated roughly 17,000 TCR beta sequences with specific HLA alleles at a false discovery rate of 0.05. A cluster of highly shared sequence variants was judged likely to represent a technical artifact of the sequencing pipeline. A further reported finding was that TCR beta sequences accurately predicted the HLA-A and HLA-B alleles for most subjects in the first cohort. CMV serostatus was the only immune exposure information available for the cohort. Linkage disequilibrium might explain the correlated functional status among segregating V segments, but an unknown experimental factor could not be ruled out. Presence/absence analyses assumed roughly uniform sequencing depth across donors, an assumption that may not hold. The earlier analysis of some 560 of the donors excluded 15 to 20 rarely observed V segments, including chromosome 9 orphons, because counts were too low. A few of the identified cytomegalovirus-associated TCR beta chains were confirmed in vitro to be specific for cytomegalovirus antigens. A later genetic analysis reported fewer N-insertions in productive TCRs among donors in an Asian-associated ancestry cluster than the roughly 690-donor mean.

Including cysteine and phenylalanine, the CDR3 has 14 amino acids. Only the CDR3 part of the read is kept: 42 bases, read in frame from the first base. Based on the germline V gene (reference sequence), the CDR1 and CDR2 sequences are GTSNPN and SVGIG. V has 2 bases trimmed and J has 4 bases trimmed; junction bases matching no gene number 6. The cohort comprised approximately 700 healthy bone marrow donors. Cohort members were all nominally healthy when sampled, although unrecorded immune exposures were likely present. The donor tested CMV seronegative, placing the donor among the 350 or so seronegative members of the cohort. Every donor gave a peripheral blood sample, and the peripheral blood mononuclear cells from that sample were used for TCR beta sequencing. The Qiagen DNeasy Blood Extraction Kit was used to extract genomic DNA from the blood cell samples. The method behind the library was the immunoSEQ multiplex PCR assay. The multiplex PCR relied on a mix of 60 forward primers for TCR Vbeta segments and 13 reverse primers for TCR Jbeta segments. The CDR3 region of rearranged TCR beta genes was amplified from genomic DNA by a multiplex PCR assay. The Illumina HiSeq System was used to sequence the amplified TCR beta libraries as 87-base-pair reads. The authors' analysis ran thus. A later analysis tallied roughly 76 million unique TCR beta chains across the 550 to 850 repertoires, and roughly 11 million of those chains were shared by two or more donors. To remove PCR and sequencing errors, raw reads were error-corrected and collapsed into unique sequences using a nearest-neighbor algorithm that merged closely related sequences. V, D and J gene segments were assigned by aligning CDR3 sequences to IMGT reference sequences. For a sequence to be retained, a match of at least six nucleotides to both a V gene segment and a J gene segment was required. Rearrangements were called productive when the CDR3 lacked stop codons and stayed in frame with V and J; all others were non-productive. Following IMGT convention, CDR3 was defined as the stretch from the second conserved V-encoded cysteine to the conserved J-encoded phenylalanine. The earlier analysis of 450 to 750 of the donors excluded any sequence lacking an unambiguous match to a single V gene segment. In an earlier analysis of several hundred of the donors, V segments were called functional above 56.7% productive rearrangements and were called segregating when the between-donor standard deviation exceeded 5%. A statistical classification framework was developed to diagnose cytomegalovirus status using the catalog of TCR beta chain sequences. In a later analysis, V and J genes were assigned by comparing TCR nucleotide sequences against IMGT/GENE-DB human TR gene sequences. Using the TCRdist pipeline, a later analysis assigned CDR3 sequences along with most-parsimonious VDJ recombination scenarios. In a later analysis, each TCR beta chain was defined by its CDR3 amino acid sequence together with its V-gene family, and reads lacking a unique V-gene family were excluded. As a way to deal with suspected cross-contamination and a sequencing artifact, a later analysis dropped approximately 570 nucleotide sequences that were highly shared and had low generation probability. In a later analysis, a clonal expansion index was calculated for each public chain from normalized within-repertoire ranks of inferred template counts. A later analysis computed generation probabilities with a VDJ recombination model fitted to out-of-frame rearrangements, and checked the results against IGoR. In a later analysis, hypergeometric tests were used to score TCR-TCR, TCR-HLA and TCR-CMV co-occurrence, with a repertoire-size bias correction applied to TCR pairs. False discovery rates were estimated in a later analysis by permuting HLA or CMV assignments 20 times. In a later analysis, co-occurring TCRs were grouped using DBSCAN, with TCRdist sequence similarity added in when clustering inside HLA-allele-positive subsets. Repertoires with fewer than 30,000 or more than 120,000 public chains, plus five repertoires with anomalous nucleotide sharing, were excluded from co-occurrence clustering. Imported from immuneACCESS, the table was reduced by TCRdb to in-frame sequences with V and J called. These copies leave out some clones; in studies compared against another copy, an unresolved V gene accounts for under half, and the cause of the remainder is not known. V and J calls and clone size are those listed in that table; D and trimming were worked out from the DNA. The table for this sample records around 120,000 clones. 0.45% to 0.6% of the sample is held by the ten biggest clonotypes.

A note on this clone: Its antigen target is currently unknown.

This chain is built from TRBV30 and TRBJ1-2, with 8 junctional bases fitting TRBD1. The sample comprised PBMCs. The source of this sequence is a man aged 50 or older in good health and CMV-seronegative. The CDR3: CAWSRDRTIYGYTF. The sequenced DNA: TGTGCCTGGAGTCGGGACAGGACTATCTATGGCTACACCTTC.